Listed below are T cell receptor beta chains from one sample, sequenced in a study of cytomegalovirus exposure and HLA in healthy donors. TCRdb's copy holds only in-frame clones and misses some; the assay was immunoSEQ multiplex PCR. The sample shows under 110,000 clones, roughly four fifths of them seen only once. Input material: PBMCs. The receptors derive from a man in his 60s in good health and CMV-seronegative. Each CDR3 is given with its conserved first and last residue. The D gene is left open where the match is weak. Clone size appears in some rows only: once, few, many, or a class for an expanded clone.

j_gene	v_gene	d_gene	abundance	CDR3nt	CDR3aa
TRBJ1-1	TRBV7-2	NA	NA	TGTGCCAGCAGTGGGGGGAACTTGAACACTGAAGCTTTCTTT	CASSGGNLNTEAFF
TRBJ2-5	TRBV6-5	NA	NA	TGTGCCAGCAGTTACCGAGGGGGGGTACAAGAGACCCAGTACTTC	CASSYRGGVQETQYF
TRBJ2-3	TRBV4-3	TRBD2	once	TGCGCCAGCAGCCAAGTGGGGACTAGCGAGGGGGTCACAGATACGCAGTATTTT	CASSQVGTSEGVTDTQYF
TRBJ2-3	TRBV5-1	TRBD1	once	TGCGCCAGCAGCTTGCAGGGGGGCACAGATACGCAGTATTTT	CASSLQGGTDTQYF
TRBJ1-4	TRBV14	NA	NA	TGTGCCAGCAGCCAAGTCAGGGGAACTAATGAAAAACTGTTTTTT	CASSQVRGTNEKLFF
TRBJ2-5	TRBV4-1	TRBD2	NA	TGCGCCAGCAGCCAAGCCGGGACTAGCAAAGAGACCCAGTACTTC	CASSQAGTSKETQYF
TRBJ1-4	TRBV19	TRBD1	NA	TGTGCCAGTGCGACAGGGTCTAATGAAAAACTGTTTTTT	CASATGSNEKLFF
TRBJ1-4	TRBV4-3	NA	few	TGCGCCAGCAGCCAAGCTAGTGAAACAACTAATGAAAAACTGTTTTTT	CASSQASETTNEKLFF
TRBJ2-7	TRBV6-1	TRBD1	NA	TGTGCCAGCAGTTGGGGGGACAGGGGCTCCTACGAGCAGTACTTC	CASSWGDRGSYEQYF
TRBJ1-2	TRBV5-6	NA	NA	TGTGCCAGCAGCTTACGGACGGGGTACTATGGCTACACCTTC	CASSLRTGYYGYTF
TRBJ2-3	TRBV7-6	TRBD1	NA	TGTGCCAGCAGCTCGACAGGGACCACAGATACGCAGTATTTT	CASSSTGTTDTQYF
TRBJ2-5	TRBV2	TRBD1	NA	TGTGCCAGCAGTCTGGGACAGTTGGAACAGACCCAGTACTTC	CASSLGQLEQTQYF
TRBJ2-3	TRBV9	NA	NA	TGTGCCAGCAGCGTAGCGCCGGGGGAGACAGATACGCAGTATTTT	CASSVAPGETDTQYF
TRBJ2-4	TRBV18	NA	NA	TGTGCCAGCTCACCCCTTCCCAAAAACATTCAGTACTTC	CASSPLPKNIQYF
TRBJ1-2	TRBV19	TRBD1	NA	TGTGCCAGTACCCCGGACAGGGCCAACTATGGCTACACCTTC	CASTPDRANYGYTF
TRBJ1-5	TRBV12-5	NA	NA	TGTGCTAGTGGAACGGACTTCTATAGCAATCAGCCCCAGCATTTT	CASGTDFYSNQPQHF
TRBJ1-3	TRBV18	TRBD1	NA	TGTGCCAGCTCATCACAGGGACAGGTCTCTGGAAACACCATATATTTT	CASSSQGQVSGNTIYF
TRBJ1-2	TRBV6-6	NA	NA	TGTGCCAGCATTCTAGGGGCGCAGGGGTTGAATGGCTACACCTTC	CASILGAQGLNGYTF
TRBJ1-5	TRBV7-9	NA	NA	TGTGCCAGCAGCTTAGCGGGACAACCGAATCAGCCCCAGCATTTT	CASSLAGQPNQPQHF
TRBJ1-3	TRBV15	TRBD1	NA	TGTGCCACCTCGATCGGACAGGGTGAAGACACCATATATTTT	CATSIGQGEDTIYF
TRBJ2-5	TRBV5-4	NA	NA	TGTGCCAGCAGCTTGATGGGGCAAGGGCTGGAGACCCAGTACTTC	CASSLMGQGLETQYF
TRBJ2-3	TRBV18	NA	NA	TGTGCCAGCTCACCAATGGCAGGCACAGATACGCAGTATTTT	CASSPMAGTDTQYF
TRBJ1-4	TRBV5-1	NA	NA	TGCGCCAGCAGCTTGAATGCCAGGGCAACTAATGAAAAACTGTTTTTT	CASSLNARATNEKLFF
TRBJ1-5	TRBV18	NA	NA	TGTGCCAGCTCGTCGGGTAGCAATCAGCCCCAGCATTTT	CASSSGSNQPQHF